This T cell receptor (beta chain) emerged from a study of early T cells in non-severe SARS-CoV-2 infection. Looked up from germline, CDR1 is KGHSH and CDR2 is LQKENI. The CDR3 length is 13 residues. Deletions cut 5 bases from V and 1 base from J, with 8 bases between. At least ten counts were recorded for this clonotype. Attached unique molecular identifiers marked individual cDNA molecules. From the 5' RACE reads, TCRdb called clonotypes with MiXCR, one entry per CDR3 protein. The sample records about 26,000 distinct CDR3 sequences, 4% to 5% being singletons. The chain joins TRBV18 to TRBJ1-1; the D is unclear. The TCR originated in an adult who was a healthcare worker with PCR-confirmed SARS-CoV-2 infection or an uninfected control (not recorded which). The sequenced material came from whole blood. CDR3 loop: CASSATQNTEAFF. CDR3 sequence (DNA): TGTGCCAGCTCAGCTACACAGAACACTGAAGCTTTCTTT.